This TCR beta chain derives from a study of cytomegalovirus exposure and HLA in healthy donors. The ends lost 6 bases at V and 1 base at J; junction bases unmatched: 13. The germline gives CDR1 SGHRS, CDR2 YFSETQ. The CDR3 is 17 amino acids. Primers for the PCR totalled 60 Vbeta and 13 Jbeta. Libraries were prepared by immunoSEQ multiplex PCR; TCRdb keeps only in-frame clonotypes and omits some of them. There are about 230,000 clones in the sample; around four fifths occur only once, and 0.55% to 0.7% lies in the top ten. A remark on this clone: The antigen is undetermined.

Study-level points and caveats: Cytomegalovirus-associated status was assigned to 164 TCR beta chains. Researchers had no immune exposure information except CMV serostatus available.

The sequence came from a woman aged 40-49 years in good health and CMV-seronegative. Sequenced input: PBMCs. The chain joins TRBV5-1 to TRBJ2-1; 7 bases map to TRBD2. In DNA form, the CDR3 reads TGCGCCAGCATCGGATCTCGGGGAGGGGCATCCTACAATGAGCAGTTCTTC. It specifies CASIGSRGGASYNEQFF.